This entry lists 21 T cell receptor beta chains sequenced from one sample in a study of glioma-infiltrating T cells. Using RNA template, CDR3s of TCR alpha and beta were amplified with iRepertoire arm-PCR. Each CDR3 protein is one row after TCRdb ran MiXCR on the multiplex PCR reads. The repertoire includes around 190,000 distinct CDR3 sequences, roughly 32% of them detected once, and 20% sits in the top ten. The sequenced material came from glioma tissue, nonneoplastic brain tissue, or PBMCs (not recorded which). The receptor set was obtained from a human donor with low-grade glioma or glioblastoma, undergoing nonglioma brain surgery, or in good health (not recorded which).

This chain uses TRBV29-1 with TRBJ2-2; D may be TRBD2 (5 bases). Germline CDR1 and CDR2: SQVTM and ANQGSEA. V was trimmed by 0 bases and J by 2 bases, leaving 10 bases between them. The CDR3 covers 15 residues. The CDR3 DNA sequence: TGCAGCGTTGAAGATGCGGGCCAAAACACCGGGGAGCTGTTTTTT. It encodes CSVEDAGQNTGELFF.

This clonotype was seen many times. The chain links TRBV20-1 to TRBJ2-7; 7 bases align to TRBD1. There are 16 residues in the CDR3. Per germline, CDR1 DFQATT and CDR2 SNEGSKA (reference sequence). V shed 0 bases and J 2 bases; nucleotides not matched to a gene: 10. CDR3 nucleotides: TGCAGTGCTAGAGATCCTTGGGACAGCATGGCCTACGAGCAGTACTTC. It is translated as CSARDPWDSMAYEQYF.

This clonotype was detected ten times or more. The chain uses TRBV7-9 and TRBJ1-5; tentatively, D is TRBD1 (5 bases). Deletions cut 2 bases from V and 0 bases from J, with 11 bases between. The germline CDR1 and CDR2 sequences are SEHNR and FQNEAQ (reference sequence). This CDR3 is 16 amino acids long. The CDR3 spells CASSLSAGNSNQPQHF. The CDR3 DNA reads TGTGCCAGCAGCTTAAGTGCAGGGAATAGCAATCAGCCCCAGCATTTT. The entire variable domain, with the rest obtained from reference TRBV7-9 and TRBJ1-5, is as follows: DTGVSQNPRHKITKRGQNVTFRCDPISEHNRLYWYRQTLGQGPEFLTYFQNEAQLEKSRLLSDRFSAERPKGSFSTLEIQRTEQGDSAMYLCASSLSAGNSNQPQHFGDGTRLSIL.

Concerning this clonotype itself: A junction end diverges from the germline sequence, so it may reflect a read error. This sequence joins TRBV20-1 and TRBJ1-1; the D is unclear. The CDR3 is 13 residues long. CDR1 is DFQATT, CDR2 SNEGSKA, per germline (reference sequence). The CDR3 DNA reads as TGCAGTGCTAGAGATGGGGTGAACACTGAAGATTTCTTT. This sequence encodes CSARDGVNTEDFF.

The chain carries TRBV11-1 and TRBJ1-2, with a weak D call TRBD1 (5 bases). V gave up 4 bases and J gave up 3 bases, with 12 bases separating them. The CDR3 totals 14 residues. Germline CDR1 SGHAT, CDR2 FQDESV (reference sequence). The CDR3 protein is CASSSSGPHYGYTF. The DNA for the CDR3 is TGTGCCAGCAGCTCATCGGGACCTCACTATGGCTACACCTTC. Full variable domain (rest looked up from reference TRBV11-1 and TRBJ1-2): EAEVAQSPRYKITEKSQAVAFWCDPISGHATLYWYRQILGQGPELLVQFQDESVVDDSQLPKDRFSAERLKGVDSTLKIQPAELGDSAMYLCASSSSGPHYGYTFGSGTRLTVV.

Many counts were recorded for this clonotype. This chain links TRBV27 with TRBJ1-6; 7 bases line up with TRBD1. This CDR3 region has 14 residues. Per the germline V gene, CDR1 is MNHEY and CDR2 is SMNVEV (reference sequence). The V and J ends lost 5 bases and 9 bases, in that order; junction bases with no gene match: 7. In DNA form, the CDR3 reads TGTGCCAGCAGTAAACCTGGGACAGTTTCACCCCTCCACTTT. Translating gives CASSKPGTVSPLHF.

This clonotype was observed a single time. Being one base from a much bigger clone, this may be a read error. The V and J genes are TRBV4-1 and TRBJ1-6; a possible D gene is TRBD1 (5 bases). The germline V and J ends were trimmed by 1 base and 6 bases, with 16 bases remaining between them. This CDR3 region has 17 residues. Germline lookup yields CDR1 MGHRA and CDR2 YSYEKL. CDR3 in DNA: TGCGCCAGCAGCCAAGGTCCCCCCAGGGCCCCTAATTCACCCCTCCACTTT. Its translation: CASSQGPPRAPNSPLHF.

The chain carries TRBV19 and TRBJ2-5, with 8 bases matching TRBD1. Germline CDR1 is LNHDA and CDR2 is SQIVND (reference sequence). Trimming removed 3 bases from V and 4 bases from J; junction bases left unmatched: 10. There are 16 residues in the CDR3. This CDR3 is CASSIEGTGGGETQYF. CDR3 bases: TGTGCCAGTAGTATTGAGGGGACAGGAGGGGGAGAGACCCAGTACTTC. The full variable domain, completed using reference TRBV19 and TRBJ2-5, is DGGITQSPKYLFRKEGQNVTLSCEQNLNHDAMYWYRQDPGQGLRLIYYSQIVNDFQKGDIAEGYSVSREKKESFPLTVTSAQKNPTAFYLCASSIEGTGGGETQYFGPGTRLLVL.

The chain has TRBV7-9 and TRBJ2-5, with 9 nucleotides matching TRBD2. Germline V gene data show CDR1 as SEHNR and CDR2 as FQNEAQ (reference sequence). This CDR3 contains 15 residues. V dropped 5 bases and J dropped 7; count of bases not matched to a gene: 11. As DNA, the CDR3 is TGTGCCAGCAGCCAATATAGCGGGAGAATGGCGACCCAGTACTTC. This translates into CASSQYSGRMATQYF.

The gene calls are TRBV6-1 and TRBJ2-1; 9 bases align to TRBD1. This CDR3 has 16 amino acids. V shed 3 bases and J 6 bases; nucleotides not matched to a gene: 9. Per the germline V gene, CDR1 is MNHNS and CDR2 is SASEGT. The CDR3 coding sequence is TGTGCCAGCAGTGATTCCCGGGACAGGGCTGCCAATGAGCAGTTCTTC. Its protein is CASSDSRDRAANEQFF.

The CDR3 DNA reads TGTGCCAGCTCTCAACAGGGATTCTCCTACAATGAGCAGTTCTTC. It encodes CASSQQGFSYNEQFF. V and J are TRBV18 and TRBJ2-1, with D tentatively TRBD1 (6 bases). V was cut by 6 bases and J by 0 bases, with 12 bases left in between. Looked up from germline, CDR1 is KGHSH and CDR2 is LQKENI. The CDR3 runs 15 residues.

This chain uses TRBV5-4 with TRBJ2-5; maybe TRBD2 (5 bases). The end of the DNA fits TRBJ2-7 better, so the J call may be wrong. The CDR3 spans 16 residues. Germline V lookup: CDR1 SGHNT, CDR2 YYREEE (reference sequence). The CDR3 loop reads CASSSVGAVSYNEQYF. The CDR3 DNA reads TGTGCCAGCAGCTCGGTGGGAGCGGTCTCTTACAACGAGCAGTACTTC.

Of note for this clonotype: Possible read error: a much larger clone is one base away. This rearrangement joins TRBV7-2 to TRBJ2-5; D tentatively fits TRBD1 or TRBD2 (6 bases each). The CDR3 is made up of 15 amino acids. The V gene's germline CDR1 is SGHTA and CDR2 FQGNSA. In DNA, the CDR3 is TGTGCCAGCAGCTTAGGCGGAGGGGGTCAAGAGACCAAGTACTTC. Its protein is CASSLGGGGQETKYF.

The gene calls are TRBV27 and TRBJ2-7; TRBD1 matches at 10 bases. The CDR3 length is 15 residues. Germline V lookup: CDR1 MNHEY, CDR2 SMNVEV (reference sequence). V gave up 5 bases and J gave up 8 bases; unmatched junction bases: 12. The CDR3 DNA is TGTGCCAGCAGTACACCGGGACAGGGGATGGACAAGCAGTACTTC. It codes for CASSTPGQGMDKQYF.

As to this clonotype: Since a much larger clone is just one base distant, this may be a read error. The chain uses TRBV11-1 and TRBJ2-7; TRBD2 agrees at 9 bases. J lost 3 bases, V lost 5 bases, and 11 bases had no gene match. CDR1 is SGHAT, CDR2 FQDESV, per germline (reference sequence). The CDR3 covers 16 residues. CDR3 in amino acids: CASSPGASGDDYEQYF. CDR3 bases: TGTGCCAGCAGCCCAGGGGCTAGCGGGGACGACTACGAGCAGTACTTC.

At least ten counts were recorded for this clonotype. The chain employs TRBV7-8 and TRBJ2-3; TRBD2 agrees at 7 bases. In germline, CDR1 is SGHVS, CDR2 FQNEAQ. The CDR3 sequence is 14 residues long. V was clipped by 1 base and J by 5 bases; unmatched bases: 3. The CDR3 coding sequence is TGTGCCAGCAGCTTAGGCGGGAGCCAAGATACGCAGTATTTT. This codes for CASSLGGSQDTQYF.

This chain links TRBV20-1 with TRBJ2-3; 11 positions agree with TRBD2. Germline loops: CDR1 DFQATT, CDR2 SNEGSKA (reference sequence). The CDR3 has 15 residues. V was clipped by 6 bases and J by 5 bases; unmatched bases: 10. This CDR3 reads CSAHSASGRRDTQYF. The CDR3 DNA reads as TGCAGTGCCCATTCGGCTAGCGGGAGGAGAGATACGCAGTATTTT.

Comments on this clonotype: It may be a read error: a sequence one base away is much more abundant. This chain links TRBV6-6 with TRBJ2-6; no reliable D call. CDR3 length: 15 amino acids. Looked up from germline, CDR1 is MNHNY and CDR2 is SVGAGI (reference sequence). The CDR3 nucleotides are TGTTCCAGCAGTTACTCCGGCTCTGGGGCCAACGTCCTGACTTTC. It translates to CSSSYSGSGANVLTF.

This clonotype was seen many times. The rearrangement links TRBV29-1 to TRBJ2-1; 7 bases line up with TRBD2. Trimming removed 1 base from V and 9 bases from J; junction bases left unmatched: 12. Germline CDR1 SQVTM, CDR2 ANQGSEA. The CDR3 is 15 amino acids. CDR3 bases: TGCAGCGTTGAAGGGAACGGGTGGCGGGGGAGTGAGCAGTTCTTC. Translation: CSVEGNGWRGSEQFF.

The CDR3 DNA sequence: TGTGCCACGTCGACATGGGCTATGCGTGAAGCTTTCTTT. It is translated as CATSTWAMREAFF. The genes are TRBV27 and TRBJ1-1, with D unresolved. This CDR3 region has 13 residues. The germline V gene encodes CDR1 MNHEY and CDR2 SMNVEV (reference sequence). The V end lost 10 bases, the J end lost 7 bases, and 19 bases lay between the germline ends.

This clonotype was observed many times. The rearrangement joins TRBV6-2 or TRBV6-3 to TRBJ2-7; 7 nucleotides line up with TRBD1. J gave up 3 bases and V 1 base, and 6 bases lay outside the gene matches. Germline CDR1 and CDR2: MNHEY and SVGEGT. CDR3 size: 15 residues. CDR3 coding DNA: TGTGCCAGCAGTTACTTGGGGAGACAGGGCTACGAGCAGTACTTC. This encodes CASSYLGRQGYEQYF.